This TCR beta chain was identified during a study of identical twins. TCRdb re-called the 5' RACE reads through MiXCR, storing one row per CDR3 protein. The data hold under 300,000 distinct CDR3 sequences, with over 12% observed a single time. Germline lookup yields CDR1 MNHEY and CDR2 SVGAGI. With 0 bases removed from V and 3 bases from J, the gap between germline ends came to 10 bases. CDR3 length equals 15 residues. The chain employs TRBV6-5 and TRBJ2-3; D unclear. This clonotype was obtained from a woman younger than 30 in good health. The sample taken for sequencing was memory (CD45RO+) T cells sorted from blood. CDR3 coding DNA: TGTGCCAGCAGTTACTCGGACGGAAGGACAGATACGCAGTATTTT. This gives the protein CASSYSDGRTDTQYF.